This TCR beta chain was captured by sequencing in a study of blood T cells in healthy people across ages. Germline V gene data show CDR1 as LGHNA and CDR2 as YSLEER. The CDR3 loop spans 15 amino acids. With 0 bases removed from V and 8 bases from J, the gap between germline ends came to 16 bases. PCR was performed a second time for roughly 7 to 11 cycles using a sample-barcoded 5' primer and a J-beta primer mix. All samples gave at least 2.5 million CDR3-containing paired-end reads. TCRdb fed the 5' RACE reads into MiXCR, producing one record per CDR3 protein. Of more than 500,000 distinct CDR3 sequences detected, 27% appear once; the ten largest clones hold around 20%.

The sample taken for sequencing was blood. The V and J genes are TRBV4-3 and TRBJ1-2; no reliable D call. The TCR comes from a woman aged 70-85 years in good health. The CDR3 region has the DNA TGCGCCAGCAGCCAAGACAGGAGCTGGAGGTTGGGCTACACCTTC. Translated, it gives CASSQDRSWRLGYTF.